This T cell receptor (beta chain) comes out of a study of blood T cell repertoires in COVID-19. As for the study in general: Samples came from the United States, Italy and Spain, spanning acute and convalescent COVID-19. T cells, B-cell-depleted T cells, or PBMCs supplied cDNA or gDNA.

The CDR3 length is 11 residues. From germline, CDR1 is DFQATT and CDR2 SNEGSKA (reference sequence). The repertoire was sequenced with immunoSEQ multiplex PCR; TCRdb's copy has only in-frame clones and lacks some. The sample lists 95,000 to 150,000 clones, around nine tenths occurring once. The V gene is TRBV20-1, the J gene TRBJ2-1, with D possibly matching TRBD2 (7 bases). The sequence was obtained from a human donor in a cohort sampled during active COVID-19. The sequenced sample was peripheral blood. The CDR3 DNA follows: TGCAGCGGGGGGCGAAGCAATGAGCAGTTCTTC. It translates to CSGGRSNEQFF.